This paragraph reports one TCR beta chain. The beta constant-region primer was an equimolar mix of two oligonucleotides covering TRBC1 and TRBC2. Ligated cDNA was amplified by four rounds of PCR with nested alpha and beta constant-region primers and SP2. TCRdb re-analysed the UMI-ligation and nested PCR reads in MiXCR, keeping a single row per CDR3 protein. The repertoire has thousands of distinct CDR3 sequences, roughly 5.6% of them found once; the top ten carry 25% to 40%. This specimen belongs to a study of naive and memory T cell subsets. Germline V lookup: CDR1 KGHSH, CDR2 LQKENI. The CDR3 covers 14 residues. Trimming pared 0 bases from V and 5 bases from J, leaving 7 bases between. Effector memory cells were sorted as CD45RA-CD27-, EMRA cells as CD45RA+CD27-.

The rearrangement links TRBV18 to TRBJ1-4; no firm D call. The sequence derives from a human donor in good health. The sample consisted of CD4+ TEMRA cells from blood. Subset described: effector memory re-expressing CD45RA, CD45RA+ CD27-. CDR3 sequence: CASSPPPLNEKLFF. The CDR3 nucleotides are TGTGCCAGCTCACCACCGCCTTTAAATGAAAAACTGTTTTTT.